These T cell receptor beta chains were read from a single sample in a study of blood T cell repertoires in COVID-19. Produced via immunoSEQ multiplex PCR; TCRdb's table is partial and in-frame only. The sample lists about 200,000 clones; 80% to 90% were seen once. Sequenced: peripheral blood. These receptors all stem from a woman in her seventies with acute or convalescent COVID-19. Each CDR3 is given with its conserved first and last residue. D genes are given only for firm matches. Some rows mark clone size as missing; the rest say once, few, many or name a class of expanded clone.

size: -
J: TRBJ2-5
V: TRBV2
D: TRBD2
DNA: TGTGCCAGCACGCGGGAGAGGGCCTTAGAGACCCAGTACTTC
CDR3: CASTRERALETQYF

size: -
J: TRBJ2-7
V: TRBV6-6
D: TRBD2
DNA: TGTGCCAGCAGTCCAACTAGCGGAAGCGGGACTGATTACGAGCAGTACTTC
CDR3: CASSPTSGSGTDYEQYF

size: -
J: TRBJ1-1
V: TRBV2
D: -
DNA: TGTGCCAGCAGCCCATTTTCTGAAGCTTTCTTT
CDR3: CASSPFSEAFF

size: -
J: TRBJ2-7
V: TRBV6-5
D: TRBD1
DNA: TGTGCCAGCAGCCATACAGGGGTGGGCTCCTACGAGCAGTACTTC
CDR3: CASSHTGVGSYEQYF

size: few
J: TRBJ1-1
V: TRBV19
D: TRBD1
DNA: TGTGCCAGTAGTAACGACAGGGACACTGAAGCTTTCTTT
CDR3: CASSNDRDTEAFF

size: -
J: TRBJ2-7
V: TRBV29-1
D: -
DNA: TGCAGCGTAGGGACTTACGAGCAGTACTTC
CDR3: CSVGTYEQYF

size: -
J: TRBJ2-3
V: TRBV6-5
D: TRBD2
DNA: TGTGCCAGCAGTTACTCGACTAGCGGGGGGGCAGATACGCAGTATTTT
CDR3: CASSYSTSGGADTQYF

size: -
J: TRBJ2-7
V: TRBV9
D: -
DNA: TGTGCCAGCAGCCCTCAGTCGGGGGGCGATACGTCCTACGAGCAGTACTTC
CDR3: CASSPQSGGDTSYEQYF

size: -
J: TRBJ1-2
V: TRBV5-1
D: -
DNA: TGCGCCAGCAGCCTGAACCCGACAGGAGCCACTAACTATGGCTACACCTTC
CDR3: CASSLNPTGATNYGYTF

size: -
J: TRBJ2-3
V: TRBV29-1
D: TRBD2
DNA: TGCAGCGTTGAAAAGGGTTCGGGACTAGTGACTGATACGCAGTATTTT
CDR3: CSVEKGSGLVTDTQYF

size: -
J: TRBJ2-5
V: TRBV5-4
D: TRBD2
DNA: TGTGCCAGCAGCTTGGGACTAGCGGGATCTTTGGAGACCCAGTACTTC
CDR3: CASSLGLAGSLETQYF

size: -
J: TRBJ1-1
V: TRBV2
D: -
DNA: TGTGCCAGCAGTATTATGAACACTGAAGCTTTCTTT
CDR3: CASSIMNTEAFF

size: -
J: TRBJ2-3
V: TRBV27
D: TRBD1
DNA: TGTGCCAGCAGTTTACCGGGACAGGGCTCGAAAGGGACGCAGTATTTT
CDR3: CASSLPGQGSKGTQYF

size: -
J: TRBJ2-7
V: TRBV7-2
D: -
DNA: TGTGCCAGCAGCAATCTAGACTCGTACGAGCAGTACTTC
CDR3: CASSNLDSYEQYF

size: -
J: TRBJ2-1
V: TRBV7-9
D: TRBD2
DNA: TGTGCCAGCAGCTTAGGGGTAGCGGGATACAATGAGCAGTTCTTC
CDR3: CASSLGVAGYNEQFF

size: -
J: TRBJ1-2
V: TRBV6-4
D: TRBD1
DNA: TGTGCCAGCAGTCGCACAGAGACAGGGATCTATGGCTACACCTTC
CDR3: CASSRTETGIYGYTF

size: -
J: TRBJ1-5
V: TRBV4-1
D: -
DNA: TGCGCCAGCAGCCAAGATAGCGGGGAGCCCCAGCATTTT
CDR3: CASSQDSGEPQHF

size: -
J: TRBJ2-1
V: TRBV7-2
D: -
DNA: TGTGCCAGCAGTTTAAGCGGCTCCTACAATGAGCAGTTCTTC
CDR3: CASSLSGSYNEQFF

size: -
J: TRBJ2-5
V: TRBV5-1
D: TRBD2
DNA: TGCGCCAGCAGCTTGTACGGGGGGGCCTGGGAGACCCAGTACTTC
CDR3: CASSLYGGAWETQYF

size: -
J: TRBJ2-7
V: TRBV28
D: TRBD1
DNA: TGTGCCGTCAGTTTTTCCGGGACAGGGCGCTCCTACGAGCAGTACTTC
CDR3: CAVSFSGTGRSYEQYF

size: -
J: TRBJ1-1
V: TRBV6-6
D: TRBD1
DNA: TGTGCCAGCATCTCAGGGGGGACTGAAGCTTTCTTT
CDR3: CASISGGTEAFF

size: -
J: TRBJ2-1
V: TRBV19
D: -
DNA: TGTGCCAGTAGTATTCCCTCCCAGGGAAGGGCGTTAAATGAGCAGTTCTTC
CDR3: CASSIPSQGRALNEQFF

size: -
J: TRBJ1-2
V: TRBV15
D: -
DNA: TGTGCCACCAGCAGAGATGGGGCAGGGGATAACTATGGCTACACCTTC
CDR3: CATSRDGAGDNYGYTF

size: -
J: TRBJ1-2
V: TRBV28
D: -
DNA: TGTGCCAGCAGTCCGCCCAGGGGAAACTATGGCTACACCTTC
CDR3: CASSPPRGNYGYTF

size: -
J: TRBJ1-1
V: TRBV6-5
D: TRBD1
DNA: TGTGCCAGCAGTTACGCAGGGGGCGTGAACACTGAAGCTTTCTTT
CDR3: CASSYAGGVNTEAFF

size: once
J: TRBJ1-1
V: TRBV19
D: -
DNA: TGTGCCAGTTCAGGAGGGCCCAAAGGGACTGAAGCTTTCTTT
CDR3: CASSGGPKGTEAFF

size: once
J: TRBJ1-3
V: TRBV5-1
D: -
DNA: TGCGCCAGCAGCCCGGGAGGGACTGGAAACACCATATATTTT
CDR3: CASSPGGTGNTIYF

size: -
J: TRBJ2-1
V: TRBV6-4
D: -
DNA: TGTGCCAGCAGTGACTCGATAATGACAGAGCAGTTTTACAATGAGCAGTTCTTC
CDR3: CASSDSIMTEQFYNEQFF

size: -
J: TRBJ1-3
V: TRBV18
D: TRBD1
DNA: TGTGCCAGCTCACCCCCGGACAGGCCAGGAAACACCATATATTTT
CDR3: CASSPPDRPGNTIYF

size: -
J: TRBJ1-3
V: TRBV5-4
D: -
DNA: TGTGCCAGCAGCTGGGGAGGTTCTGGAAACACCATATATTTT
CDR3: CASSWGGSGNTIYF

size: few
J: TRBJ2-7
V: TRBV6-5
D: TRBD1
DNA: TGTGCCAGCAGTTCCCCGGGACAGGGGTCCTACGAGCAGTACTTC
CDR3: CASSSPGQGSYEQYF

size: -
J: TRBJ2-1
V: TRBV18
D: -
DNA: TGTGCCAGCTCACCCCCGCGGGGCCCGGGTTCCTACAATGAGCAGTTCTTC
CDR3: CASSPPRGPGSYNEQFF

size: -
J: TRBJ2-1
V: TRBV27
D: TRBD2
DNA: TGTGCCAGCAGAGTTGATAGCGGGAGGACTCTTAGGTACTTCTTC
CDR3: CASRVDSGRTLRYFF

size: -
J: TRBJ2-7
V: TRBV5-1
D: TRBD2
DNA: TGCGCCAGCAGCTTGACCCCCCCTAGCGGAGTCTCCTACGAGCAGTACTTC
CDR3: CASSLTPPSGVSYEQYF

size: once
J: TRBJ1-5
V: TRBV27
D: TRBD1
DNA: TGTGCCAGCAGTCCCGGGACAGGGGCTGATCAGCCCCAGCATTTT
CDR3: CASSPGTGADQPQHF

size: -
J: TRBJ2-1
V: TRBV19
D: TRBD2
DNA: TGTGCCAGTAGAGCGGGGTCGCGTCATAATGAGCAGTTCTTC
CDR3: CASRAGSRHNEQFF

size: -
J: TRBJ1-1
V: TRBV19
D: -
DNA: TGTGCCAGTAGTCCCCAGAGGCCAGGGAAGAACACTGAAGCTTTCTTT
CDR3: CASSPQRPGKNTEAFF

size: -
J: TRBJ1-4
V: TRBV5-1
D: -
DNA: TGCGCCAGCAGCCCTTCAGACAGGCCTGAAAAACTGTTTTTT
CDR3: CASSPSDRPEKLFF

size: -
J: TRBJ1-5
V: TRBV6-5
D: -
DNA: TGTGCCAGCGAATTTAGGGGAGGGGTCCAGCATTTT
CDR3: CASEFRGGVQHF

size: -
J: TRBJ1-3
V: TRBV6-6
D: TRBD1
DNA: TGTGCCAGCAGACACACCGGACAGGGCCTTCGAAACACCATATATTTT
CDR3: CASRHTGQGLRNTIYF

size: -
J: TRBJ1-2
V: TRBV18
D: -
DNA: TGTGCCAGCTCATCAGATCAAACGAACTATGGCTACACCTTC
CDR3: CASSSDQTNYGYTF